The clone carrying this T cell receptor (beta chain) was seen once. Its matching antigen is unknown. Per the germline V gene, CDR1 is SGHNT and CDR2 is YENEEA. J lost 2 bases, V lost 3 bases, and 9 bases had no gene match. CDR3 length equals 16 residues. These data belong to a study of cytomegalovirus exposure and HLA in healthy donors. Study results and limitations: High specificity and sensitivity for cytomegalovirus status were reported for the classifier. A few CMV-associated chains proved CMV antigen-specific in vitro. The tendency of first-cohort TCR clusters to co-occur in the 120 validation repertoires was the finding of a later analysis. While the bulk of TCR sequences proved rare, some public TCRs turned up in many donors.

Method: immunoSEQ multiplex PCR; TCRdb's copy keeps in-frame clones and lacks some. The sample consists of 150,000 to 200,000 clones, 84% of them appearing once. Sample: PBMCs. This chain joins TRBV11-3 and TRBJ1-2, with 7 bases identical to TRBD1. The clonotype comes from a man aged 25-45 years in good health and CMV-seropositive. CDR3 DNA sequence: TGTGCCAGCAGCTTGGCCCCCGGGACAGAGAACTATGGCTACACCTTC. Its protein is CASSLAPGTENYGYTF.